One sample yielded the 30 T cell receptor beta chains listed below, sequenced in a study of T-cell memory formation after mild COVID-19. MiXCR, run by TCRdb on the 5' RACE reads, gives a single entry per CDR3 protein. The sample contains over 60,000 distinct CDR3 sequences, over 15% of which appear only once. Sequencing input: PBMCs or a T cell subset sorted from them (not recorded which). These receptors all come from an adult woman who had mild COVID-19 (a few samples of this study predate the infection). Cell type and time point are not known.

This clonotype was picked up a small number of times. CDR3 residues: CASSYLTGPPEQYF. For the CDR3, the DNA is TGTGCCAGCAGTTATTTGACAGGGCCCCCCGAGCAGTACTTC. J is TRBJ2-7 and V is TRBV6-6, with TRBD1 matching over 7 bases. The junction had 8 bases not matched to a gene; V was cut back by 3 bases and J by 6 bases. The germline V gene encodes CDR1 MNHNY and CDR2 SVGAGI (reference sequence). This CDR3 contains 14 residues.

This clonotype has a handful of counts. This chain links TRBV24-1 with TRBJ2-2, with D perhaps TRBD1 (7 bases). The V end was cut by 4 bases, the J end by 11 bases, with 19 bases between. The germline V gene has CDR1 KGHDR and CDR2 SFDVKD. The CDR3 is made up of 15 amino acids. CDR3 sequence reads: CATSERAGQYSELFF. The CDR3 nucleotides read TGTGCCACCAGTGAACGGGCGGGACAGTACTCCGAGCTGTTTTTT.

This chain connects TRBV4-1 to TRBJ2-2, with TRBD2 matching 8 bases. This CDR3 comprises 18 residues. Germline values: CDR1 MGHRA, CDR2 YSYEKL. V gave up 0 bases and J gave up 1 base; unmatched junction bases: 7. The CDR3 nucleotides are TGCGCCAGCAGCCAAGATCCGGCGGGGGGACTGAACACCGGGGAGCTGTTTTTT. It translates to CASSQDPAGGLNTGELFF.

This chain links TRBV19 with TRBJ2-4; 8 bases align to TRBD1. The CDR3 consists of 16 residues. V lost 4 bases to trimming and J lost 0 bases; unmatched junction nucleotides: 5. Germline loops: CDR1 LNHDA, CDR2 SQIVND (reference sequence). The CDR3 coding sequence is TGTGCCAGTAGTACCGGACAGGGCTTAGCCAAAAACATTCAGTACTTC. Protein sequence: CASSTGQGLAKNIQYF.

The rearrangement links TRBV15 to TRBJ2-3; D might be TRBD2 (6 bases). Germline assignment: CDR1 LNHNV and CDR2 YYDKDF (reference sequence). The CDR3 is 16 residues long. V dropped 5 bases and J dropped 2 bases, with 17 bases sitting between them. The CDR3 region is CATSVSGLTATDTQYF. The CDR3 region has the DNA TGTGCCACCAGCGTTAGCGGTCTAACAGCCACAGATACGCAGTATTTT.

The V call is TRBV12-3 or TRBV12-4, the J call TRBJ2-1; no firm D call. The germline V and J ends were trimmed by 0 bases and 5 bases, with 8 bases remaining between them. The CDR3 loop spans 14 amino acids. CDR3 in DNA: TGTGCCAGCAGTTTAGCCAGTTCTCACAATGAGCAGTTCTTC. Protein product: CASSLASSHNEQFF.

There are a few counts of this clonotype. This chain uses TRBV29-1 with TRBJ2-5, with 10 nucleotides matching TRBD1. V dropped 6 bases and J dropped 3; count of bases not matched to a gene: 7. Germline values: CDR1 SQVTM, CDR2 ANQGSEA. This CDR3 region has 14 residues. CDR3 nucleotide sequence: TGCAGCGTCTGGACAGGGGGTAGTGAAGAGACCCAGTACTTC. It translates to CSVWTGGSEETQYF.

This clonotype was detected only a few times. The CDR3 spells CASSSLEDSLGETQYF. CDR3 coding DNA: TGTGCCAGCAGCTCCCTCGAGGACTCGTTGGGAGAGACCCAGTACTTC. The gene calls are TRBV7-3 and TRBJ2-5; tentatively, D is TRBD2 (5 bases). The V end was cut by 4 bases, the J end by 4 bases, with 19 bases between. The germline CDR1 and CDR2 sequences are SGHTA and FQGTGA. The CDR3 is made up of 16 amino acids.

This clonotype has only a few counts. This rearrangement joins TRBV12-3 or TRBV12-4 to TRBJ1-1; unclear D gene. The CDR3 has 12 residues. The V end lost 3 bases, the J end lost 6 bases, and 8 bases lay between the germline ends. The CDR3 reads CASSFAVPEAFF. CDR3 DNA sequence: TGTGCCAGCAGTTTTGCGGTACCTGAAGCTTTCTTT.

CDR3 DNA: TGTGCCAGCAGTTTAGGGTCGGGACGGCGGTTCTACAATGAGCAGTTCTTC. Its protein product is CASSLGSGRRFYNEQFF. V is TRBV12-3 or TRBV12-4 and J is TRBJ2-1, with D possibly being TRBD1 or TRBD2 (5 bases each). This CDR3 comprises 17 residues. Between the trimmed V and J ends, which lost 1 base and 3 bases, there was a span of 16 bases.

This clonotype was counted a few times. This chain joins TRBV3-1 and TRBJ2-1; D is possibly TRBD2 (5 bases). The CDR3 has 14 amino acids. Deletions cut 0 bases from V and 9 bases from J, with 12 bases between. From germline, CDR1 is LGHDT and CDR2 YNNKEL (reference sequence). The CDR3 here is CASSQESNLAEQFF. CDR3 nucleotides: TGTGCCAGCAGCCAAGAGTCAAACCTAGCTGAGCAGTTCTTC.

The rearrangement uses TRBV20-1 and TRBJ2-7; D unresolved. Per germline, CDR1 DFQATT and CDR2 SNEGSKA (reference sequence). Trimming took off 3 bases at V and 5 bases at J, with 8 bases between the two ends. CDR3 length: 11 amino acids. This CDR3 reads CSASGLNEQYF. DNA for the CDR3: TGCAGTGCTAGTGGTCTTAACGAGCAGTACTTC.

This clonotype was seen a handful of times. V is TRBV6-5 and J is TRBJ2-7; D gene unclear. There are 13 residues in the CDR3. CDR1 is MNHEY, CDR2 SVGAGI, per germline. Between the trimmed V and J ends, which lost 5 bases and 1 base, there was a span of 9 bases. The CDR3 protein is CASSPGNSYEQYF. CDR3 bases: TGTGCCAGCAGTCCTGGGAATTCCTACGAGCAGTACTTC.

In its sample, this clonotype was seen a few times. V usage is TRBV27 and J usage is TRBJ2-1; D is unclear. Trimming removed 1 base from V and 5 bases from J, with 9 bases in between. The V gene's germline CDR1 is MNHEY and CDR2 SMNVEV (reference sequence). CDR3 length: 14 residues. CDR3 nucleotides: TGTGCCAGCAGTTTATACGCGGTTCACAATGAGCAGTTCTTC. Translation: CASSLYAVHNEQFF.

J is TRBJ2-7 and V is TRBV29-1, with 7 bases lining up with TRBD2. The CDR3 runs to 13 residues. J lost 3 bases, V lost 0 bases, and 2 bases had no gene match. In germline, CDR1 is SQVTM, CDR2 ANQGSEA. CDR3 residues: CSVEEPSGYEQYF. The CDR3 nucleotides read TGCAGCGTTGAAGAACCTAGCGGCTACGAGCAGTACTTC.

This clonotype was counted between two and nine times. The J gene is TRBJ2-7, the V gene TRBV7-6, with D possibly called TRBD1 or TRBD2 (5 bases each). The V gene lost 5 bases and the J gene lost 5 bases, with 13 bases spanning the gap. The CDR3 contains 13 residues. CDR1 and CDR2 from the germline V gene are SGHVS and FNYEAQ. The CDR3 loop reads CASSRDPSNEQYF. The CDR3 DNA reads TGTGCCAGCAGCCGGGACCCGAGCAACGAGCAGTACTTC.

The J gene is TRBJ1-2, the V gene TRBV7-2; D is ambiguous. This CDR3 has 12 amino acids. V was shortened by 5 bases and J by 7 bases, with 11 bases between the two germline ends. CDR1 and CDR2 from the germline V gene are SGHTA and FQGNSA. In DNA, the CDR3 is TGTGCCAGCAGCAGCCGTGGAGTTGGCTACACCTTC. Protein: CASSSRGVGYTF.

The chain uses TRBV29-1 and TRBJ2-3; no definite D call. Deletions cut 4 bases from V and 0 bases from J, with 14 bases between. Germline CDR1 and CDR2: SQVTM and ANQGSEA. This CDR3 comprises 15 residues. The CDR3: CSVVPTHLSTDTQYF. Here the CDR3 DNA reads TGCAGCGTTGTACCCACCCACCTTAGCACAGATACGCAGTATTTT.

The J gene is TRBJ2-5, the V gene TRBV7-2, with D tentatively TRBD2 (5 bases). Germline loops: CDR1 SGHTA, CDR2 FQGNSA. CDR3 length equals 15 residues. The V end was cut by 2 bases, the J end by 5 bases, with 15 bases between. This CDR3 is CASSLQQPRGETQYF. DNA of the CDR3: TGTGCCAGCAGCTTACAGCAGCCCCGAGGGGAGACCCAGTACTTC.

This chain joins TRBV12-3 or TRBV12-4 and TRBJ2-1; the D gene could be TRBD1 or TRBD2 (5 bases each). Trimming left V 6 bases short and J 14 bases short, with 20 bases between. The CDR3 contains 13 residues. In DNA, the CDR3 is TGTGCCAGCAGCTCCGCTCCGGGGCTAAAGAAGTTCTTC. The encoded protein is CASSSAPGLKKFF.

The sample holds a few counts of this clonotype. This chain uses TRBV7-6 with TRBJ2-2, with D uncertain. The CDR3 has 16 amino acids. V was trimmed by 5 bases and J by 5 bases, leaving 18 bases between them. Germline V gene data show CDR1 as SGHVS and CDR2 as FNYEAQ. CDR3 DNA sequence: TGTGCCAGCAGCCTGACCCCTAGTTGGGGAACCGGGGAGCTGTTTTTT. Residues: CASSLTPSWGTGELFF.

This clonotype has a handful of counts. V is TRBV4-3 and J is TRBJ2-3; a possible D gene is TRBD2 (5 bases). The germline V and J ends were trimmed by 0 bases and 2 bases, with 9 bases remaining between them. Germline values: CDR1 LGHNA, CDR2 YSLEER. This CDR3 contains 15 residues. In DNA form, the CDR3 reads TGCGCCAGCAGCCAAGATAGGGAGTCCACAGATACGCAGTATTTT. This translates into CASSQDRESTDTQYF.

This clonotype was detected only a few times. The chain combines TRBV20-1 with TRBJ2-3, with TRBD2 identical over 10 bases. The J segment lost 3 bases and the V segment lost 0 bases, leaving 15 bases of the junction unmatched. CDR3 size: 19 residues. CDR1 DFQATT and CDR2 SNEGSKA come from the germline V gene (reference sequence). The CDR3 DNA follows: TGCAGTGCTAGAGATGTCCCTCTTCGACTAGCGGGTCGAACAGATACGCAGTATTTT. Protein product: CSARDVPLRLAGRTDTQYF.

V gene TRBV12-3 or TRBV12-4 combines with J gene TRBJ2-7; D might be TRBD1 (7 bases). The CDR3 is 16 amino acids. Trimming stripped 5 bases from V and 5 bases from J, with 22 bases between. The CDR3 DNA sequence: TGTGCCAGCAGTATGGGTAGCGGAGGGGGCTTTAACGAGCAGTACTTC. The encoded protein is CASSMGSGGGFNEQYF.

This chain uses TRBV20-1 with TRBJ2-7; TRBD2 matches 10 bases. In germline, CDR1 is DFQATT, CDR2 SNEGSKA (reference sequence). V was clipped by 6 bases and J by 2 bases; unmatched bases: 4. This CDR3 has 13 residues. CDR3 protein: CSAQTSGPYEQYF. The CDR3 DNA sequence: TGCAGTGCGCAGACTAGCGGGCCCTACGAGCAGTACTTC.

This clonotype was picked up a small number of times. The gene calls are TRBV3-1 and TRBJ2-7, with 8 nucleotides matching TRBD1. Germline V gene lookup returns CDR1 LGHDT and CDR2 YNNKEL (reference sequence). V gave up 2 bases and J gave up 2 bases; unmatched junction bases: 8. This CDR3 is built from 16 residues. The CDR3 coding sequence is TGTGCCAGCAGCCAAACCAGGGACAGGTGGACCTACGAGCAGTACTTC. Amino acids: CASSQTRDRWTYEQYF.

The J gene is TRBJ2-3, the V gene TRBV29-1, with 11 bases identical to TRBD1. The ends lost 5 bases at V and 5 bases at J; junction bases unmatched: 9. The CDR3 has 15 amino acids. Germline V gene lookup returns CDR1 SQVTM and CDR2 ANQGSEA. CDR3 sequence: CSVLSGTGGLDTQYF. The CDR3 DNA sequence: TGCAGCGTTCTATCCGGGACAGGGGGATTAGATACGCAGTATTTT.

The chain employs TRBV30 and TRBJ2-2; no clear D gene. V lost 5 bases to trimming and J lost 7 bases, with 14 bases between them. Germline loops: CDR1 GTSNPN, CDR2 SVGIG (reference sequence). The CDR3 runs to 13 residues. CDR3 amino acids: CAWHPFSGGELFF. CDR3 DNA sequence: TGTGCCTGGCACCCGTTTTCCGGCGGGGAGCTGTTTTTT. The full variable domain, with the rest looked up from reference TRBV30 and TRBJ2-2, is SQTIHQWPATLVQPVGSPLSLECTVEGTSNPNLYWYRQAAGRGLQLLFYSVGIGQISSEVPQNLSASRPQDRQFILSSKKLLLSDSGFYLCAWHPFSGGELFFGEGSRLTVL.

This chain connects TRBV4-3 to TRBJ2-2; possibly TRBD2 for D (5 bases). Germline CDR1 and CDR2: LGHNA and YSLEER. Trimming pared 1 base from V and 4 bases from J, leaving 10 bases between. The CDR3 totals 15 residues. As DNA, the CDR3 is TGCGCCAGCAGCCAAGCGGGGAGTATCACCGGGGAGCTGTTTTTT. Protein product: CASSQAGSITGELFF.

The chain couples TRBV14 to TRBJ2-7, with D unclear. The CDR3 loop spans 14 amino acids. Between the trimmed V and J ends, which lost 0 bases and 4 bases, there was a span of 10 bases. The germline gives CDR1 SGHDN, CDR2 FVKESK. CDR3 coding DNA: TGTGCCAGCAGCCAAGAATCGGCATCTTACGAGCAGTACTTC. Translating gives CASSQESASYEQYF. Full variable domain (remainder filled in from reference TRBV14 and TRBJ2-7): EAGVTQFPSHSVIEKGQTVTLRCDPISGHDNLYWYRRVMGKEIKFLLHFVKESKQDESGMPNNRFLAERTGGTYSTLKVQPAELEDSGVYFCASSQESASYEQYFGPGTRLTVT.